The 5 T cell receptor beta chains below come from one sample, sequenced in a study of cytomegalovirus exposure and HLA in healthy donors. 60 Vbeta and 13 Jbeta primers were used in PCR. Repertoires were generated with immunoSEQ multiplex PCR, while TCRdb's copy carries only in-frame clones and drops some. The table has 170,000 or so clones, around 79% seen once. Material for sequencing was PBMCs. The receptors were gathered from a woman in her forties or fifties in good health and CMV-seronegative.

The chain recombines TRBV19 with TRBJ2-2; tentative D call: TRBD2 (6 bases). CDR3 length: 15 residues. Germline loops: CDR1 LNHDA, CDR2 SQIVND (reference sequence). The V end was cut by 10 bases, the J end by 7 bases, with 22 bases between. In DNA form, the CDR3 reads TGTGCCACCGGTCCGGGGGAGGTGATCGGCGGGGAGCTGTTTTTT. It translates to CATGPGEVIGGELFF.

The chain employs TRBV11-2 and TRBJ2-7, with 11 bases that match TRBD1. V dropped 7 bases and J dropped 4; count of bases not matched to a gene: 6. Germline V gives CDR1 SGHAT, CDR2 FQNNGV. The CDR3 length is 14 residues. CDR3 sequence reads: CASTQGQGGYEQYF. DNA of the CDR3: TGTGCCAGCACCCAGGGACAGGGGGGATACGAGCAGTACTTC.

The V gene is TRBV28, the J gene TRBJ2-7, with a possible D match to TRBD1 (6 bases). CDR3 length equals 14 residues. The germline gives CDR1 MDHEN, CDR2 SYDVKM. The ends were cut back, 3 bases at V and 5 bases at J, with 14 bases in the middle. The CDR3 loop reads CASSLPTGTDEQYF. The CDR3 coding sequence is TGTGCCAGCAGTTTGCCCACAGGGACCGACGAGCAGTACTTC.

The chain joins TRBV5-4 to TRBJ1-1; D is unclear. V lost 5 bases and J lost 0, with 17 bases in between. This CDR3 comprises 16 residues. Germline V CDR1 and CDR2: SGHNT, YYREEE (reference sequence). The CDR3 reads CASSRVSGGMNTEAFF. The CDR3 DNA sequence: TGTGCCAGCAGTAGGGTGTCGGGAGGTATGAACACTGAAGCTTTCTTT.

This chain joins TRBV28 and TRBJ2-7, with D tentatively TRBD2 (5 bases). In germline, CDR1 is MDHEN, CDR2 SYDVKM. V lost 3 bases and J 1 base, leaving 25 bases between the germline ends. The CDR3 consists of 19 residues. CDR3 sequence (DNA): TGTGCCAGCAGTTTCCAATTGGGAGCCTCCAGGTCGGGATCCTACGAGCAGTACTTC. It encodes CASSFQLGASRSGSYEQYF.